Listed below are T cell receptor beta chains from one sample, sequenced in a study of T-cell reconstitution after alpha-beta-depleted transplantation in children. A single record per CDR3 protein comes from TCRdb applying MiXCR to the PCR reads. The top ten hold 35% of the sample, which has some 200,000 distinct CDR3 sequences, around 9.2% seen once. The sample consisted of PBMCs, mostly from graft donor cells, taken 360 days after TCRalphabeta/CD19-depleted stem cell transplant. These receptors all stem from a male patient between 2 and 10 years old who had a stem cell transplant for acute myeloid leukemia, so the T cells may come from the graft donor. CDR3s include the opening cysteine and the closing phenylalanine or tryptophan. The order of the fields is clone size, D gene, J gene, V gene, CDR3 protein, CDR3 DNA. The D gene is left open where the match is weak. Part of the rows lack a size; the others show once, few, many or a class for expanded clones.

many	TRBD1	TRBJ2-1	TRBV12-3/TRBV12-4	CASRTRDRGLFF	TGTGCCAGCAGGACCCGGGACAGGGGGCTGTTCTTC
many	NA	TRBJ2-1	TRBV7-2	CASSREQGRNEQFF	TGTGCCAGCAGCCGAGAGCAGGGTCGCAATGAGCAGTTCTTC
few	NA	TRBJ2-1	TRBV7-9	CASSLARRDHNEQFF	TGTGCCAGCAGCTTAGCGCGCCGGGACCACAATGAGCAGTTCTTC
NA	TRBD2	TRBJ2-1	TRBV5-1	CASSLVASGRPEYNEQFF	TGCGCCAGCAGCTTGGTGGCTAGCGGGAGGCCGGAGTACAATGAGCAGTTCTTC
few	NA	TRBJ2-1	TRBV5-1	CASSSMIAEEQFF	TGCGCCAGCAGCTCGATGATAGCGGAGGAGCAGTTCTTC
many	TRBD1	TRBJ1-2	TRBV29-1	CSVEEQGGNYGYTF	TGCAGCGTTGAGGAACAGGGGGGGAACTATGGCTACACCTTC
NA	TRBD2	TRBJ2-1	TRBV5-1	CASTHLAGGNEQFF	TGCGCCAGCACCCATCTAGCGGGGGGGAATGAGCAGTTCTTC
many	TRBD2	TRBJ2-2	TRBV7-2	CANSRGGTSASQLFF	TGTGCCAACTCCAGGGGGGGGACTAGCGCCTCCCAACTGTTTTTT
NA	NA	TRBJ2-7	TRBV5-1	CASSSGLPGGEQYF	TGCGCCAGCAGCTCGGGACTCCCCGGTGGGGAGCAGTACTTC
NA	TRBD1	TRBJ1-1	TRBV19	CASSMAGQGDTEAFF	TGTGCCAGTAGTATGGCCGGACAGGGGGACACTGAAGCTTTCTTT
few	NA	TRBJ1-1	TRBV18	CASSPTQGTEAFF	TGTGCCAGCTCACCTACCCAGGGCACTGAAGCTTTCTTT
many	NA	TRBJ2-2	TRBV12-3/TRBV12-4	CASIPWATGTNTGELFF	TGTGCCAGCATCCCATGGGCCACCGGGACGAACACCGGGGAGCTGTTTTTT
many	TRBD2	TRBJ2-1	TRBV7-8	CASSLIAGALRQVNEQFF	TGTGCCAGCAGCTTGATAGCGGGGGCCCTCAGGCAGGTAAATGAGCAGTTCTTC
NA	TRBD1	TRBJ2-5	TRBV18	CASSRAGTGGGETQYF	TGTGCCAGCTCACGCGCCGGGACAGGGGGAGGAGAGACCCAGTACTTC
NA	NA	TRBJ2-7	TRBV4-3	CASSQERAGTYEQYF	TGCGCCAGCAGCCAAGAACGAGCGGGCACCTACGAGCAGTACTTC
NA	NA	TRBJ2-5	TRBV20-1	CSAFWETQYF	TGCAGTGCGTTTTGGGAGACCCAGTACTTC
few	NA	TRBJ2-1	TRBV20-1	CSARDPGSSTVVRFF	TGCAGTGCTAGAGATCCTGGGTCTTCTACTGTCGTCCGGTTCTTC